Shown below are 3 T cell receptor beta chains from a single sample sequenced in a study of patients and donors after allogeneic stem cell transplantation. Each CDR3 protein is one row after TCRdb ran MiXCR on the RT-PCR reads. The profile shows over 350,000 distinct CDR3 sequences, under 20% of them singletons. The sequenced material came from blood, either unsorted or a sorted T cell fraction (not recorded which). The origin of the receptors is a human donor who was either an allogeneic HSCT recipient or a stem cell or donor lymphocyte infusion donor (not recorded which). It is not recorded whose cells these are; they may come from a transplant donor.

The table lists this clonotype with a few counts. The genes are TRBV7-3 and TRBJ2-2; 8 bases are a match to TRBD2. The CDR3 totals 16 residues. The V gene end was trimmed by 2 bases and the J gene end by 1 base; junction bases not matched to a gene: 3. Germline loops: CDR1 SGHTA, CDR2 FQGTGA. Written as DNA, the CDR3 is TGTGCCAGCAGCTTATTAGCGGGGTTGAACACCGGGGAGCTGTTTTTT. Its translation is CASSLLAGLNTGELFF.

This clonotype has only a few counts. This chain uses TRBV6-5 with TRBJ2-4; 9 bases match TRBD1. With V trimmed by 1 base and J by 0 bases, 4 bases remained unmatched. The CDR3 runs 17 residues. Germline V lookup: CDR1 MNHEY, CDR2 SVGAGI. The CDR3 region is CASSYLNRGQAKNIQYF. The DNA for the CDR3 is TGTGCCAGCAGTTACTTAAACAGGGGGCAAGCCAAAAACATTCAGTACTTC.

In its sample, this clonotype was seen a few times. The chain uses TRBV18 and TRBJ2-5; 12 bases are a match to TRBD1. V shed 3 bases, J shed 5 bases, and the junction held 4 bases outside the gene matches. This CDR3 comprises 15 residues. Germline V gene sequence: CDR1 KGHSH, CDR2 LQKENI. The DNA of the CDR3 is TGTGCCAGCTCACCGGGGGACAGGGGGCATGAGACCCAGTACTTC. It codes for CASSPGDRGHETQYF.